The 32 T cell receptor beta chains given below trace back to one sample, sequenced in a study of somatic mutations in cytotoxic T cells in rheumatoid arthritis. The data were produced by immunoSEQ multiplex PCR, yet TCRdb's version contains in-frame clones alone and is incomplete. This table has under 12,000 clones, 70% to 85% appearing once. The sample was CD8+ T cells sorted from blood. The receptors here all came from a woman aged 60-70 years with rheumatoid arthritis.

V is TRBV27 and J is TRBJ2-2, with D possibly matching TRBD1 (5 bases). V lost 8 bases and J 3 bases, leaving 16 bases between the germline ends. The CDR3 sequence is 15 residues long. Germline CDR1 reads MNHEY; CDR2 reads SMNVEV (reference sequence). The CDR3 sequence: CASSGQNPDTGELFF. Here the CDR3 DNA reads TGTGCCAGCTCTGGACAAAACCCCGACACCGGGGAGCTGTTTTTT.

V and J are TRBV27 and TRBJ1-1; 8 bases are shared with TRBD1. CDR3 length equals 15 residues. Germline V gene sequence: CDR1 MNHEY, CDR2 SMNVEV (reference sequence). J lost 1 base, V lost 6 bases, and 7 bases had no gene match. The DNA for the CDR3 is TGTGCCAGCAGCACTTCAGGGGGCCAGAACACTGAAGCTTTCTTT. Its protein product is CASSTSGGQNTEAFF.

This clone was found a few times. CDR3 bases: TGCAGCGTTAGACTAGCGGGAGCAGCTGAGCAGTTCTTC. This gives the protein CSVRLAGAAEQFF. V gene TRBV29-1 combines with J gene TRBJ2-1, with 12 positions matching TRBD2. Germline-derived CDR1 and CDR2 are SQVTM and ANQGSEA. The junction had 5 bases not matched to a gene; V was cut back by 5 bases and J by 9 bases. This CDR3 region has 13 residues.

The chain carries TRBV28 and TRBJ1-2; 8 bases are a match to TRBD1. This CDR3 has 16 amino acids. Germline V CDR1 and CDR2: MDHEN, SYDVKM. V shed 2 bases, J shed 3 bases, and the junction held 8 bases outside the gene matches. Written as DNA, the CDR3 is TGTGCCAGCAGTTTAGTGTCAGGGGGCGCGGACTATGGCTACACCTTC. Residues: CASSLVSGGADYGYTF.

The chain recombines TRBV6-6 with TRBJ1-5; maybe TRBD1 (6 bases). The CDR3 contains 13 residues. V was trimmed by 7 bases and J by 11 bases, leaving 18 bases between them. The germline CDR1 and CDR2 sequences are MNHNY and SVGAGI (reference sequence). As DNA, the CDR3 is TGTGCCAGCACCTTGACAGGAAGTGAAGCCCAGCATTTT. Its translation: CASTLTGSEAQHF.

V is TRBV7-9 and J is TRBJ1-1, with D unresolved. V was clipped by 8 bases and J by 2 bases, with 9 bases between them. From germline, CDR1 is SEHNR and CDR2 FQNEAQ (reference sequence). The CDR3 extends over 12 amino acids. CDR3 DNA: TGTGCCAGCGAACGGAGCAACACTGAAGCTTTCTTT. It translates to CASERSNTEAFF.

This clone was recorded a few times. The chain links TRBV27 to TRBJ2-3; TRBD2 aligns across 13 bases. This CDR3 has 17 amino acids. The V gene's germline CDR1 is MNHEY and CDR2 SMNVEV (reference sequence). V lost 3 bases, J lost 3 bases, and 6 bases stayed unmatched. This CDR3 is CASSFILLAGGTDTQYF. The CDR3, as DNA: TGTGCCAGCAGTTTCATTTTACTAGCGGGGGGGACAGATACGCAGTATTTT.

The chain couples TRBV28 to TRBJ2-1, with 11 bases that match TRBD2. This CDR3 is 13 amino acids long. Germline CDR1 reads MDHEN; CDR2 reads SYDVKM. After removal of 6 bases from V and 8 bases from J, the junction contained 3 bases not matched to a gene. CDR3 in DNA: TGTGCCAGCAGCACACTAGCGGGAGATGAGCAGTTCTTC. Translating it yields CASSTLAGDEQFF.

Points on this clone: One end of the junction is discordant with germline, which a read error may explain. This CDR3 is also generated by other DNA sequences in the sample. This sequence joins TRBV5-1 and TRBJ1-1; no definite D call. Germline V gene data show CDR1 as SGHRS and CDR2 as YFSETQ. This CDR3 has 13 residues. This CDR3 is CASSLAGNTEAFF. CDR3 DNA: TGCGCTAGCAGCTTGGCCGGGAACACTGAAGCTTTCTTT. Full variable domain (outside the CDR3, taken from reference TRBV5-1 and TRBJ1-1): KAGVTQTPRYLIKTRGQQVTLSCSPISGHRSVSWYQQTPGQGLQFLFEYFSETQRNKGNFPGRFSGRQFSNSRSEMNVSTLELGDSALYLCASSLAGNTEAFFGQGTRLTVV.

This clone has more than one count but fewer than ten. V usage is TRBV7-9 and J usage is TRBJ2-1, with 8 bases identical to TRBD2. The germline CDR1 and CDR2 sequences are SEHNR and FQNEAQ (reference sequence). Germline trimming cut 2 bases from V and 5 bases from J; bases unmatched to any gene: 11. There are 17 residues in the CDR3. The CDR3 sequence: CASSLLQGTRPDNEQFF. The CDR3 DNA is TGTGCCAGCAGCTTACTACAAGGGACTAGACCGGACAATGAGCAGTTCTTC.

This chain connects TRBV9 to TRBJ2-5; 8 positions agree with TRBD2. TRBJ2-7 explains the end of the DNA better; the J call may be wrong. The length of the CDR3 is 15 residues. Germline-derived CDR1 and CDR2 are SGDLS and YYNGEE. CDR3 sequence reads: CASSVGSGSSYEQYF. The DNA for the CDR3 is TGTGCCAGCAGCGTAGGAAGCGGGAGTTCCTACGAGCAGTACTTC.

This clone was found once. The chain uses TRBV7-7 and TRBJ1-4, with TRBD1 as a possible D gene (5 bases). This CDR3 contains 13 residues. V lost 5 bases, J lost 5 bases, and 9 bases lay in between. Germline CDR1 is SSHAT and CDR2 is FNYEAQ (reference sequence). The CDR3 loop reads CASSVTVNEKLFF. The CDR3 region has the DNA TGTGCCAGCAGCGTGACAGTGAATGAAAAACTGTTTTTT.

The table lists this clone with a count of one. The chain combines TRBV27 with TRBJ2-7; D is undetermined. The germline gives CDR1 MNHEY, CDR2 SMNVEV (reference sequence). The ends were cut back, 2 bases at V and 4 bases at J, with 15 bases in the middle. The CDR3 contains 15 residues. The CDR3 here is CASSLNPPFGYEQYF. The CDR3 coding sequence is TGTGCCAGCAGTTTAAATCCCCCGTTCGGGTACGAGCAGTACTTC.

This sequence joins TRBV5-6 and TRBJ2-7; 8 bases are a match to TRBD1. Germline CDR1 SGHDT, CDR2 YYEEEE. Trimming took 4 bases from V and 4 from J; bases not matched to a gene: 7. The CDR3 consists of 14 residues. CDR3: CASSTPGTGYEQYF. Written as DNA, the CDR3 is TGTGCCAGCAGCACTCCCGGGACAGGATACGAGCAGTACTTC.

The chain links TRBV29-1 to TRBJ2-7; tentatively, D is TRBD1 (6 bases). Trimming left V 2 bases short and J 0 bases short, with 20 bases between. This CDR3 is 17 amino acids long. Germline V gene data show CDR1 as SQVTM and CDR2 as ANQGSEA. CDR3 region: CSVESRGEGHHSYEQYF. As DNA, the CDR3 is TGCAGCGTTGAATCTCGGGGTGAGGGACATCACTCCTACGAGCAGTACTTC.

The rearrangement joins TRBV15 to TRBJ1-2; maybe TRBD1 (5 bases). CDR1 and CDR2 (germline): LNHNV, YYDKDF (reference sequence). The CDR3 totals 17 residues. V lost 1 base to trimming and J lost 2 bases, with 17 bases between them. This chain's CDR3 is CATSRAEQDAANYGYTF. DNA of the CDR3: TGTGCCACCAGCAGAGCAGAACAGGATGCGGCGAACTATGGCTACACCTTC.

The chain employs TRBV10-3 and TRBJ2-3; D not certain. There are 15 residues in the CDR3. V was clipped by 1 base and J by 3 bases, with 11 bases between them. CDR1 ENHRY and CDR2 SYGVKD come from the germline V gene. CDR3 nucleotides: TGTGCCATCAGTGAGTTTATCGGAGCTACAGATACGCAGTATTTT. The encoded protein is CAISEFIGATDTQYF.

The chain couples TRBV7-9 to TRBJ2-2; 7 bases are shared with TRBD1. Germline lookup yields CDR1 SEHNR and CDR2 FQNEAQ (reference sequence). Unmatched junction bases numbered 8, after V lost 10 bases and J lost 6 bases. The CDR3 runs to 13 residues. CDR3 loop: CATGQAAAGELFF. As DNA, the CDR3 is TGTGCCACCGGACAGGCGGCCGCCGGGGAGCTGTTTTTT.

The chain is built from TRBV6-1 and TRBJ2-1, with TRBD1 as a possible D gene (6 bases). This CDR3 comprises 16 residues. V lost 1 base and J 7 bases, leaving 17 bases between the germline ends. From germline, CDR1 is MNHNS and CDR2 SASEGT. The CDR3 loop reads CASSEDSGAPWNEQFF. The CDR3 DNA reads as TGTGCCAGCAGTGAAGATTCAGGGGCCCCCTGGAATGAGCAGTTCTTC.

The chain carries TRBV6-5 and TRBJ2-5, with D hard to call. The CDR3 sequence is 12 residues long. Per the germline V gene, CDR1 is MNHEY and CDR2 is SVGAGI. Trimming stripped 6 bases from V and 8 bases from J, with 13 bases between. CDR3 region: CASSTVEETQYF. Here the CDR3 DNA reads TGTGCCAGCAGCACCGTTGAGGAAACCCAGTACTTC.

The chain employs TRBV6-1 and TRBJ2-7, with D possibly TRBD2 on 6 matching bases. Trimming pared 1 base from V and 4 bases from J, leaving 14 bases between. There are 15 residues in the CDR3. The germline CDR1 and CDR2 sequences are MNHNS and SASEGT. The CDR3 DNA reads TGTGCCAGCAGTGAAGGGAGGGCCCCGGAGTACGAGCAGTACTTC. Residues: CASSEGRAPEYEQYF.

The J gene is TRBJ2-7, the V gene TRBV10-2, with 10 nucleotides matching TRBD2. This CDR3 region has 15 residues. Germline V lookup: CDR1 WSHSY, CDR2 SAAADI. Germline trimming cut 6 bases from V and 7 bases from J; bases unmatched to any gene: 12. This CDR3 is CASSPSTAGGGEQYF. The CDR3 DNA follows: TGCGCCAGCAGCCCTTCAACAGCGGGAGGGGGTGAGCAGTACTTC.

In nucleotides, the CDR3 is TGTGCCAGCACCCCCGGGACAGGGGCCTACGAGCAGTACTTC. It yields the protein CASTPGTGAYEQYF. The chain uses TRBV7-8 and TRBJ2-7, with 10 positions matching TRBD1. V dropped 7 bases and J dropped 2; count of bases not matched to a gene: 5. Per the germline V gene, CDR1 is SGHVS and CDR2 is FQNEAQ. The CDR3 is 14 residues long.

On this clone: An end of the junction does not agree with germline; a read error may underlie this. The gene calls are TRBV6-5 and TRBJ2-1; D is perhaps TRBD2 (5 bases). Looked up from germline, CDR1 is MNHEY and CDR2 is SVGAGI. The CDR3 runs 12 residues. The CDR3 loop reads CASSLSQRSLVF. In DNA, the CDR3 is TGTGCCAGCAGCTTATCCCAGCGGAGCTTGGTCTTC.

The genes are TRBV21-1 and TRBJ2-2; the table assigns TRBD1, which was not confirmed against the DNA. TRBV21-1 is a known pseudogene. The CDR3 spans 14 residues. In nucleotides, the CDR3 is TGTGCCCGCAGAACCGGACAGTACACCGGGGAGCTGTTTTTT. Translated, it gives CARRTGQYTGELFF.

V usage is TRBV4-3 and J usage is TRBJ1-6; a possible D gene is TRBD1 (6 bases). From germline, CDR1 is LGHNA and CDR2 YSLEER. Trimming removed 0 bases from V and 8 bases from J, with 14 bases in between. The CDR3 consists of 16 residues. This chain's CDR3 is CASSQEWDKYHSPLHF. DNA for the CDR3: TGCGCCAGCAGCCAAGAATGGGACAAGTACCATTCACCCCTCCACTTT.

The chain carries TRBV1 and TRBJ2-1; the listed D gene, TRBD2, was not tested against the DNA. TRBV1 is designated a pseudogene. The CDR3 loop spans 17 amino acids. CDR3 sequence: CTSSHPGTLPAYNEQFF. DNA of the CDR3: TGCACCAGCAGCCACCCCGGGACTCTCCCTGCTTACAATGAGCAGTTCTTC.

This chain links TRBV28 with TRBJ2-1, with D uncertain. The CDR3 runs 13 residues. Germline V CDR1 and CDR2: MDHEN, SYDVKM. Trimming cost V 5 bases and J 7 bases, with 12 bases left between them. The DNA for the CDR3 is TGTGCCAGCAGTCCCGCGGAGTTGAATGAGCAGTTCTTC. Protein sequence: CASSPAELNEQFF.

Only a few counts were recorded for this clone. V usage is TRBV7-6 and J usage is TRBJ1-3, with D possibly matching TRBD1 (6 bases). CDR1 is SGHVS, CDR2 FNYEAQ, per germline. Trimming removed 5 bases at V and 0 bases at J, with 17 bases between. The CDR3 has 17 residues. CDR3: CASSLFPGASSGNTIYF. The CDR3, as DNA: TGTGCCAGCAGCCTCTTCCCAGGGGCCTCCTCTGGAAACACCATATATTTT.

The chain recombines TRBV7-6 with TRBJ2-1; 9 bases are a match to TRBD2. In germline, CDR1 is SGHVS, CDR2 FNYEAQ. The J segment lost 12 bases and the V segment lost 4 bases, leaving 4 bases of the junction unmatched. The CDR3 has 12 amino acids. The DNA of the CDR3 is TGTGCCAGCAGCTCATTAGCGGGAGTGCAGTTCTTC. Amino acid sequence: CASSSLAGVQFF. The complete variable domain, with remaining parts taken from reference TRBV7-6 and TRBJ2-1, reads GAGVSQSPRYKVTKRGQDVALRCDPISGHVSLYWYRQALGQGPEFLTYFNYEAQQDKSGLPNDRFSAERPEGSISTLTIQRTEQRDSAMYRCASSSLAGVQFFGPGTRLTVL.

The chain uses TRBV28 and TRBJ2-7, with 9 bases that match TRBD1. Unmatched junction bases numbered 13, after V lost 6 bases and J lost 4 bases. The CDR3 totals 16 residues. From germline, CDR1 is MDHEN and CDR2 SYDVKM. The CDR3 region has the DNA TGTGCCAGCAGCCGCGCCCGGGACAGGGTAATATACGAGCAGTACTTC. This codes for CASSRARDRVIYEQYF.

Within the sample, this clone is medium-sized. The V and J genes are TRBV28 and TRBJ2-2; a possible D gene is TRBD2 (5 bases). The CDR3 is made up of 13 amino acids. V was shortened by 3 bases and J by 7 bases, with 9 bases between the two germline ends. Germline loops: CDR1 MDHEN, CDR2 SYDVKM. Here the CDR3 DNA reads TGTGCCAGCAGTTTGTCCGGAGGCGGGGAGCTGTTTTTT. Protein product: CASSLSGGGELFF.